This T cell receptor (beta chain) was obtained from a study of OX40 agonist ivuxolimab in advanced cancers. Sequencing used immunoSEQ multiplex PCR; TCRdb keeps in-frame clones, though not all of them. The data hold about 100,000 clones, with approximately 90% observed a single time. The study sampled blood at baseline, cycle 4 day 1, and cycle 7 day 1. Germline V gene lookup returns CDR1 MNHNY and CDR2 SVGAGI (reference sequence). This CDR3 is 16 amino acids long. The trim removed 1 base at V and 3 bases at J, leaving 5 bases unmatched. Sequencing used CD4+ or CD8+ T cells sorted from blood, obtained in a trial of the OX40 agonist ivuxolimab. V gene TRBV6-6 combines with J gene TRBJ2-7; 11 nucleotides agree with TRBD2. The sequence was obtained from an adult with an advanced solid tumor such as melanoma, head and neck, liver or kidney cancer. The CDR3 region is CASSYLGTSGNYEQYF. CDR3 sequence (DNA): TGTGCCAGCAGTTACTTAGGGACTAGCGGCAACTACGAGCAGTACTTC.